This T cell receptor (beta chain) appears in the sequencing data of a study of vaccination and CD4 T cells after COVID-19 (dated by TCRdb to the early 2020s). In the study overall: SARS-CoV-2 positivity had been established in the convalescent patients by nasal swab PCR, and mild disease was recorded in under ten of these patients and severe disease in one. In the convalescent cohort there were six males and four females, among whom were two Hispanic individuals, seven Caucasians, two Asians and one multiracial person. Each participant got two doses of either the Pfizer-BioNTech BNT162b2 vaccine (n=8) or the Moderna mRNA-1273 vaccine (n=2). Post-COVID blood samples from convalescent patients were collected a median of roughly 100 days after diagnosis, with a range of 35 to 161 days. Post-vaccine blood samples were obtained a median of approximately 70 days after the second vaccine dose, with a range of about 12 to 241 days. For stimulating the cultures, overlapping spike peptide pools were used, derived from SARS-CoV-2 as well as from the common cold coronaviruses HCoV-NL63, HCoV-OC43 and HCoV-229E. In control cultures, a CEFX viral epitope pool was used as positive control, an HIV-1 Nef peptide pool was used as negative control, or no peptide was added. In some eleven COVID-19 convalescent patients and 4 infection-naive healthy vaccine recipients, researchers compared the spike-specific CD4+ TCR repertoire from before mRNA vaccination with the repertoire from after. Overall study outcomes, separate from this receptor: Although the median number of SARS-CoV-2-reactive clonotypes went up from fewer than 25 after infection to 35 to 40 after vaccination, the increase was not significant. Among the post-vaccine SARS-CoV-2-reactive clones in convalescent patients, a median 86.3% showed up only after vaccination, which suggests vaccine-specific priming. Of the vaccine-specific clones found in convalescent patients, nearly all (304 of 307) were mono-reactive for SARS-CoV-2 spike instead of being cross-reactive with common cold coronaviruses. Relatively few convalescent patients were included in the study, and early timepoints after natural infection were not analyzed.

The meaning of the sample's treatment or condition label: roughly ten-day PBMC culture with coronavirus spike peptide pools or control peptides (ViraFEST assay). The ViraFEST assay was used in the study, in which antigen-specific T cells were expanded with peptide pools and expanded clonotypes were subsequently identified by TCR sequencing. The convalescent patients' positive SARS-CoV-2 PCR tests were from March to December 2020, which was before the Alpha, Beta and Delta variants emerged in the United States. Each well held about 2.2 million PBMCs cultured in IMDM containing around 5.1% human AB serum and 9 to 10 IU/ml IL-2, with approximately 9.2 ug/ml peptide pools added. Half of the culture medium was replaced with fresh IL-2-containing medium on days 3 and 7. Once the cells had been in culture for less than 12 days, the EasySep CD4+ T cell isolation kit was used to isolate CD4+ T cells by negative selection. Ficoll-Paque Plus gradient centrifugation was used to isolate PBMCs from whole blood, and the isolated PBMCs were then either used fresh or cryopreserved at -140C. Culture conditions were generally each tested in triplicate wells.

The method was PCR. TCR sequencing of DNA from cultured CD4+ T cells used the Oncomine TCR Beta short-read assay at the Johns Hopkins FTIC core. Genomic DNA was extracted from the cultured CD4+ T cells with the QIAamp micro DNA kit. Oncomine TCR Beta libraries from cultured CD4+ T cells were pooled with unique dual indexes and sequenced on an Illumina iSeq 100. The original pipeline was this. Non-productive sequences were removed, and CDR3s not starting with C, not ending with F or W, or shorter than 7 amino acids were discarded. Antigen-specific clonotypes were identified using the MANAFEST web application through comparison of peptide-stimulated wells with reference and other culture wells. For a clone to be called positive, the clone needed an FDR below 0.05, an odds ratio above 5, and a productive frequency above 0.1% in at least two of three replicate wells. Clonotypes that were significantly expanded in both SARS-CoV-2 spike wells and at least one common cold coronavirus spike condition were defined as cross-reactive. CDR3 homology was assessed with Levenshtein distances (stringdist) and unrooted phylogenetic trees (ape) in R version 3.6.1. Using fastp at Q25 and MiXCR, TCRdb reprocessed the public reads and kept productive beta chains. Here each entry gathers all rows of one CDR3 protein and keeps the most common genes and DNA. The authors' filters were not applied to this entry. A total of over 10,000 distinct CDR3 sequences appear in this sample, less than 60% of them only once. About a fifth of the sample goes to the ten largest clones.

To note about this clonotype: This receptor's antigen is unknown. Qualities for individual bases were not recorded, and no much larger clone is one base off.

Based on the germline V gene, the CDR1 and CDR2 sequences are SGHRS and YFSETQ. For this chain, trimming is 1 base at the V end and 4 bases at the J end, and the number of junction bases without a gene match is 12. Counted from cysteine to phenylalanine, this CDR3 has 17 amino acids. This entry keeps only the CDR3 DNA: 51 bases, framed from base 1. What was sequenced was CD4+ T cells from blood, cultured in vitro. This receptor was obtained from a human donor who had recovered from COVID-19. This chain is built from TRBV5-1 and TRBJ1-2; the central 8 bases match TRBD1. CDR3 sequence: CASSLSRQGALGYGYTF. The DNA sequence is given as TGCGCCAGCAGCTTGTCTCGGCAGGGGGCATTGGGCTATGGCTACACCTTC.